Each of the 30 T cell receptor beta chains below was sequenced from the same sample in a study of blood T cell repertoires in COVID-19. The repertoire was sequenced with immunoSEQ multiplex PCR; TCRdb's copy has only in-frame clones and lacks some. The sample shows more than 150,000 clones, around 90% of them seen only once. The sample was peripheral blood. Source of these receptors: a man over 45 with acute or convalescent COVID-19.

V gene TRBV5-6 combines with J gene TRBJ1-3; possibly TRBD1 for D (5 bases). Germline values: CDR1 SGHDT, CDR2 YYEEEE. Trimming removed 0 bases at V and 4 bases at J, with 11 bases between. This CDR3 comprises 15 residues. The CDR3 nucleotides are TGTGCCAGCAGCTTGGAGGGGTTCGCCGGAAACACCATATATTTT. Its protein is CASSLEGFAGNTIYF. Drawing the rest from reference TRBV5-6 and TRBJ1-3, the complete variable domain is DAGVTQSPTHLIKTRGQQVTLRCSPKSGHDTVSWYQQALGQGPQFIFQYYEEEERQRGNFPDRFSGHQFPNYSSELNVNALLLGDSALYLCASSLEGFAGNTIYFGEGSWLTVV.

The chain is built from TRBV7-3 and TRBJ2-2, with D possibly TRBD1 on 6 matching bases. Trimming removed 2 bases at V and 5 bases at J, with 9 bases between. In germline, CDR1 is SGHTA, CDR2 FQGTGA. CDR3 size: 14 residues. The CDR3 loop is CASSLLGATGELFF. The CDR3 DNA sequence: TGTGCCAGCAGCTTATTGGGGGCTACCGGGGAGCTGTTTTTT.

The chain combines TRBV5-6 with TRBJ2-1, with 9 bases that match TRBD1. Germline assignment: CDR1 SGHDT and CDR2 YYEEEE. With 0 bases clipped from V and 7 bases from J, the junction kept 11 bases outside the gene matches. The CDR3 runs 17 residues. The CDR3 DNA follows: TGTGCCAGCAGCTTGGCTCTGCTTCGGGACAGGGTTAATGAGCAGTTCTTC. It codes for CASSLALLRDRVNEQFF. Looking up the rest from reference TRBV5-6 and TRBJ2-1 gives the full variable domain: DAGVTQSPTHLIKTRGQQVTLRCSPKSGHDTVSWYQQALGQGPQFIFQYYEEEERQRGNFPDRFSGHQFPNYSSELNVNALLLGDSALYLCASSLALLRDRVNEQFFGPGTRLTVL.

This chain connects TRBV25-1 to TRBJ2-7; the D gene is possibly TRBD1 (6 bases). There are 14 residues in the CDR3. In germline, CDR1 is MGHDK, CDR2 SYGVNS. The V gene lost 7 bases and the J gene lost 6 bases, with 19 bases spanning the gap. The CDR3 DNA reads as TGTGCCAGCAAGGCAGGGGATTTTTGCGGCGAGCAGTACGTC. Residues: CASKAGDFCGEQYV.

This chain uses TRBV28 with TRBJ1-2; 7 nucleotides match TRBD1. Per the germline V gene, CDR1 is MDHEN and CDR2 is SYDVKM. With V trimmed by 6 bases and J by 7 bases, 5 bases remained unmatched. The CDR3 has 12 amino acids. The CDR3 nucleotides are TGTGCCAGCAGAACAGGGGTCGCTGGCTACACCTTC. This sequence encodes CASRTGVAGYTF.

The genes are TRBV27 and TRBJ2-3; D is possibly TRBD1 (6 bases). The CDR3 spans 16 residues. Germline CDR1 MNHEY, CDR2 SMNVEV (reference sequence). V was pared by 2 bases and J by 0 bases, with 12 bases between. The CDR3 DNA reads TGTGCCAGCAGTTTAGGGCCAGGGGCCAGCACAGATACGCAGTATTTT. Translation: CASSLGPGASTDTQYF.

The CDR3 spells CASSQVGRYYEQYF. CDR3 coding DNA: TGTGCCAGCAGCCAAGTGGGCCGCTACTACGAGCAGTACTTC. This chain uses TRBV3-1 (or the pseudogene TRBV3-2) with TRBJ2-7, with D hard to call. V was shortened by 1 base and J by 3 bases, with 10 bases between the two germline ends. This CDR3 region has 14 residues. Germline CDR1 and CDR2: LGHDT and YNNKEL (reference sequence).

The chain carries TRBV5-6 and TRBJ2-7; 10 bases are shared with TRBD1. This CDR3 region has 14 residues. CDR1 and CDR2 from the germline V gene are SGHDT and YYEEEE. V was clipped by 4 bases and J by 7 bases; unmatched bases: 8. This chain's CDR3 is CASSARQGAWEQYV. The CDR3 DNA reads TGTGCCAGCAGCGCCCGACAGGGGGCATGGGAGCAGTACGTC.

The V gene is TRBV7-9, the J gene TRBJ1-2; 8 nucleotides align to TRBD1. Germline V CDR1 and CDR2: SEHNR, FQNEAQ (reference sequence). V shed 5 bases, J shed 8 bases, and the junction held 10 bases outside the gene matches. The CDR3 spans 14 residues. The CDR3 sequence: CASSTAGGSLGYTF. The DNA of the CDR3 is TGTGCCAGCAGCACCGCAGGGGGCTCTCTCGGCTACACCTTC.

The J gene is TRBJ2-7, the V gene TRBV3-1 (or the pseudogene TRBV3-2); 7 bases fit TRBD2. Germline V CDR1 and CDR2: LGHDT, YNNKEL (reference sequence). After removal of 4 bases from V and 4 bases from J, the junction contained 10 bases not matched to a gene. CDR3 size: 15 residues. CDR3 loop: CASSPGSPGGYEQYV. The CDR3 DNA reads TGTGCCAGCAGCCCTGGAAGCCCCGGGGGGTACGAGCAGTACGTC.

V gene TRBV6-4 combines with J gene TRBJ2-7, with D unresolved. Per the germline V gene, CDR1 is MRHNA and CDR2 is SNTAGT. The V gene lost 6 bases and the J gene lost 7 bases, with 13 bases spanning the gap. The CDR3 is made up of 12 amino acids. DNA of the CDR3: TGTGCCAGCAGGGACCCGATCGCGGAGCAGTACGTC. Translation: CASRDPIAEQYV.

CDR3 region: CASSAGAGANGYTF. DNA of the CDR3: TGTGCCAGCAGCGCCGGGGCAGGGGCTAATGGCTACACCTTC. The chain recombines TRBV9 with TRBJ1-2; D possibly corresponds to TRBD1 (6 bases). The CDR3 length is 14 residues. Trimming took 3 bases from V and 6 from J, leaving 15 bases between them. The germline V gene encodes CDR1 SGDLS and CDR2 YYNGEE.

The chain joins TRBV5-4 to TRBJ1-3, with D perhaps matching TRBD1 (5 bases). This CDR3 contains 14 residues. Germline assignment: CDR1 SGHNT and CDR2 YYREEE (reference sequence). V shed 4 bases and J shed 0 bases, with 8 bases lying between them. The CDR3 DNA follows: TGTGCCAGCAGCGACAGCCGCTCTGGAAACACCATATATTTT. This encodes CASSDSRSGNTIYF.

Concerning this clone itself: One end of the junction does not line up with germline, which may come from a read error. The V and J genes are TRBV20-1 and TRBJ1-1; TRBD1 might be the D (6 bases). This CDR3 region has 8 residues. Germline V gives CDR1 DFQATT, CDR2 SNEGSKA (reference sequence). The CDR3 nucleotides are TGCAGTGCTACGACAGGTCTCTTT. Translating gives CSATTGLF.

The rearrangement uses TRBV7-2 and TRBJ1-1; 9 nucleotides align to TRBD1. The junction had 4 bases not matched to a gene; V was cut back by 4 bases and J by 1 base. Germline V gene lookup returns CDR1 SGHTA and CDR2 FQGNSA. The CDR3 covers 15 residues. CDR3 amino acids: CASSSTGQGNTEAFF. DNA of the CDR3: TGTGCCAGCAGCTCCACGGGACAGGGGAACACTGAAGCTTTCTTT. The variable domain in full, completed from reference TRBV7-2 and TRBJ1-1, reads GAGVSQSPSNKVTEKGKDVELRCDPISGHTALYWYRQSLGQGLEFLIYFQGNSAPDKSGLPSDRFSAERTGGSVSTLTIQRTQQEDSAVYLCASSSTGQGNTEAFFGQGTRLTVV.

V and J are TRBV5-6 and TRBJ2-6; D call uncertain. V lost 5 bases and J lost 0, with 9 bases in between. There are 15 residues in the CDR3. Germline lookup yields CDR1 SGHDT and CDR2 YYEEEE. The CDR3 loop is CASRALYSGANVLTF. The CDR3 DNA reads TGTGCCAGCAGGGCCCTTTACTCTGGGGCCAACGTCCTGACTTTC. Looking up the rest from reference TRBV5-6 and TRBJ2-6 gives the full variable domain: DAGVTQSPTHLIKTRGQQVTLRCSPKSGHDTVSWYQQALGQGPQFIFQYYEEEERQRGNFPDRFSGHQFPNYSSELNVNALLLGDSALYLCASRALYSGANVLTFGAGSRLTVL.

The J gene is TRBJ2-7, the V gene TRBV2; possible D gene TRBD1, 6 bases. Trimming cost V 6 bases and J 3 bases, with 12 bases left between them. The CDR3 length is 13 residues. Germline-derived CDR1 and CDR2 are SNHLY and FYNNEI. The CDR3: CASSSPQGYEQYF. CDR3 nucleotide sequence: TGTGCCAGCAGCTCCCCACAGGGCTACGAGCAGTACTTC.

V usage is TRBV5-1 and J usage is TRBJ2-7, with 7 bases fitting TRBD1. The germline V gene has CDR1 SGHRS and CDR2 YFSETQ. The CDR3 totals 13 residues. After removal of 1 base from V and 3 bases from J, the junction contained 1 base not matched to a gene. CDR3 in amino acids: CASSLNRGYEQYF. The CDR3 DNA follows: TGCGCCAGCAGCTTGAACAGGGGCTACGAGCAGTACTTC.

J is TRBJ1-1 and V is TRBV9, with D possibly matching TRBD1 (6 bases). The germline V gene encodes CDR1 SGDLS and CDR2 YYNGEE. The ends were cut back, 4 bases at V and 4 bases at J, with 14 bases in the middle. CDR3 length: 14 amino acids. CDR3 sequence (DNA): TGTGCCAGCAGCCTCTCTACAGGGTTCACTGAAGCTTTCTTT. Encoded protein: CASSLSTGFTEAFF.

The J gene is TRBJ2-3, the V gene TRBV7-9, with D maybe TRBD1 (6 bases). The CDR3 length is 15 residues. V was pared by 3 bases and J by 2 bases, with 12 bases between. Germline CDR1 SEHNR, CDR2 FQNEAQ (reference sequence). The CDR3 region has the DNA TGTGCCAGCAGCTTCCTCAGGGGCCCCACAGATACGCAGTATTTT. This gives the protein CASSFLRGPTDTQYF.

In regard to this clone: Other DNA sequences in the sample encode the same CDR3. The gene calls are TRBV9 and TRBJ1-3; D is uncertain. CDR1 SGDLS and CDR2 YYNGEE come from the germline V gene. The CDR3 runs 15 residues. Between the trimmed V and J ends, which lost 0 bases and 0 bases, there was a span of 7 bases. The CDR3 DNA follows: TGTGCCAGCAGCGTAGGAGGAGTCTCTGGAAACACCATATATTTT. The encoded protein is CASSVGGVSGNTIYF.

The rearrangement joins TRBV28 to TRBJ2-2; TRBD1 matches 8 bases. Germline loops: CDR1 MDHEN, CDR2 SYDVKM. J was trimmed by 2 bases and V by 6 bases; bases with no gene match: 5. This CDR3 spans 15 amino acids. This CDR3 is CASRRQGLNTGELFF. CDR3 coding DNA: TGTGCCAGCAGACGACAGGGGTTAAACACCGGGGAGCTGTTTTTT.

The chain is built from TRBV3-1 (or the pseudogene TRBV3-2) and TRBJ2-7; possibly TRBD1 for D (6 bases). CDR1 and CDR2 from the germline V gene are LGHDT and YNNKEL (reference sequence). V was clipped by 5 bases and J by 4 bases, with 9 bases between them. CDR3 length: 12 amino acids. Here the CDR3 DNA reads TGTGCCAGCAGCACAGGGTCTTACGAGCAGTACTTC. Protein sequence: CASSTGSYEQYF.

This sequence joins TRBV28 and TRBJ1-1, with D uncertain. V was pared by 5 bases and J by 5 bases, with 9 bases between. This CDR3 contains 12 residues. Germline V lookup: CDR1 MDHEN, CDR2 SYDVKM. The CDR3 nucleotides read TGTGCCAGCAGTGAACGGAGAACTGAAGCTTTCTTT. Translation gives CASSERRTEAFF.

V and J are TRBV6-6 and TRBJ1-1; D remains ambiguous. This CDR3 spans 11 amino acids. V lost 6 bases, J lost 8 bases, and 10 bases lay in between. Germline CDR1 MNHNY, CDR2 SVGAGI (reference sequence). Here the CDR3 DNA reads TGTGCCAGCAGACTCGACATCGAAGCTTTCTTT. Its translation: CASRLDIEAFF.

This clone was picked up one time. The DNA for the CDR3 is TGTGCCAGCAGCTTAGGGCCGGGACAGGACTATGGCTACACCTTC. Its translation: CASSLGPGQDYGYTF. The chain links TRBV7-2 to TRBJ1-2; 8 nucleotides match TRBD1. The CDR3 spans 15 residues. The V gene end was trimmed by 1 base and the J gene end by 3 bases; junction bases not matched to a gene: 4. Looked up from germline, CDR1 is SGHTA and CDR2 is FQGNSA.

The CDR3 nucleotides read TGTGCCATCAGCACGACAGAGAACACTGAAGCTTTCTTT. Amino acid sequence: CAISTTENTEAFF. This chain connects TRBV10-3 to TRBJ1-1; tentative D call: TRBD1 (5 bases). Looked up from germline, CDR1 is ENHRY and CDR2 is SYGVKD. CDR3 length: 13 residues. V lost 6 bases, J lost 1 base, and 9 bases lay in between.

The chain is built from TRBV18 and TRBJ1-2, with TRBD1 identical over 7 bases. Losses at the gene ends were 4 bases for V and 8 bases for J; bases not matched to a gene: 13. There are 15 residues in the CDR3. Germline V gene lookup returns CDR1 KGHSH and CDR2 LQKENI. CDR3 nucleotides: TGTGCCAGCTCACTAGCTTCTACAGGGGCAAACGGCTACACCTTC. It is translated as CASSLASTGANGYTF. Filled out from reference TRBV18 and TRBJ1-2, the complete variable domain reads NAGVMQNPRHLVRRRGQEARLRCSPMKGHSHVYWYRQLPEEGLKFMVYLQKENIIDESGMPKERFSAEFPKEGPSILRIQQVVRGDSAAYFCASSLASTGANGYTFGSGTRLTVV.

The chain joins TRBV5-8 to TRBJ1-5, with 10 nucleotides matching TRBD1. Per the germline V gene, CDR1 is SGHTS and CDR2 is YDEGEE. The CDR3 has 16 amino acids. The V segment lost 0 bases and the J segment 2 bases; nucleotides outside the gene matches: 2. In DNA, the CDR3 is TGTGCCAGCAGCTTGGGACAGGGGGCTGGCAATCAGCCCCAGCATTTT. This codes for CASSLGQGAGNQPQHF.

The gene calls are TRBV18 and TRBJ2-7; possible D gene TRBD1, 6 bases. Per germline, CDR1 KGHSH and CDR2 LQKENI. There are 16 residues in the CDR3. V was trimmed by 3 bases and J by 2 bases, leaving 17 bases between them. In nucleotides, the CDR3 is TGTGCCAGCTCACCGGATCCTACAGGGTTTCCCTACGAGCAGTACTTC. Translation: CASSPDPTGFPYEQYF.